Listed below are T cell receptor beta chains from one sample, sequenced in a study of blood T cell repertoires in COVID-19. Generated by immunoSEQ multiplex PCR, the TCRdb table keeps only in-frame clones and is missing some. The sample lists a few hundred thousand clones, approximately 85% occurring once. Sample: PBMCs or T cells enriched from blood (not recorded which). These receptors all come from a man aged 25 to 40 who had recovered from COVID-19. Each CDR3 is given with its conserved first and last residue. A D gene is named only where the DNA matches it firmly. Clone size is given for some rows only: seen once, a few or many times, or a class if the clone is expanded.

CDR3 protein	CDR3 DNA	V gene	D gene	clone size	J gene
CASSSRGSGVAKNIQYF	TGTGCCAGCAGCTCGCGAGGTAGCGGGGTAGCCAAAAACATTCAGTACTTC	TRBV7-9	TRBD2	few	TRBJ2-4
CASSPPGQTTLNTEAFF	TGTGCCAGTAGCCCCCCTGGACAGACGACCTTGAACACTGAAGCTTTCTTT	TRBV19	NA	NA	TRBJ1-1
CASSPTAGGFNYGYTF	TGTGCCAGCAGCCCAACCGCAGGGGGGTTTAACTATGGCTACACCTTC	TRBV11-2	TRBD1	once	TRBJ1-2
CASSAPYEQYF	TGTGCCAGCAGTGCTCCCTACGAGCAGTACTTC	TRBV25-1	NA	NA	TRBJ2-7
CASSNRDYGYTF	TGCGCCAGCAGCAACCGGGACTATGGCTACACCTTC	TRBV4-3	NA	NA	TRBJ1-2
CASSFQTSGGASIGELFF	TGTGCCAGTAGTTTTCAAACTAGCGGGGGGGCGTCGATCGGGGAGCTGTTTTTT	TRBV19	TRBD2	NA	TRBJ2-2
CASSSGLAGYTSTDTQYF	TGTGCCAGCAGCTCGGGACTAGCGGGTTACACTAGCACAGATACGCAGTATTTT	TRBV5-4	TRBD2	NA	TRBJ2-3
CSVDSRGDSWDYGYTF	TGCAGCGTTGATTCTCGAGGGGACTCATGGGACTATGGCTACACCTTC	TRBV29-1	NA	NA	TRBJ1-2
CASSMWDRDQPQHF	TGTGCCAGTAGTATGTGGGACAGGGATCAGCCCCAGCATTTT	TRBV19	TRBD1	NA	TRBJ1-5
CASSTHKAFF	TGTGCCAGCAGCACCCACAAAGCTTTCTTT	TRBV7-2	NA	few	TRBJ1-1
CASSLQGFNYGYTF	TGTGCCAGCAGTTTACAGGGATTTAACTATGGCTACACCTTC	TRBV27	NA	NA	TRBJ1-2
CASSLFTGDYNEQFF	TGTGCCAGCAGCTTATTTACAGGGGACTACAATGAGCAGTTCTTC	TRBV7-3	TRBD1	once	TRBJ2-1
CASSPGGSRNYGYTF	TGTGCCAGCAGCCCTGGAGGGTCCCGAAACTATGGCTACACCTTC	TRBV7-9	NA	many	TRBJ1-2
CASSAGTNGQPQHF	TGTGCCAGCAGCGCGGGGACAAATGGTCAGCCCCAGCATTTT	TRBV9	NA	NA	TRBJ1-5
CASSPLTSGADTQYF	TGTGCCAGCAGCCCCCTCACTTCAGGGGCAGATACGCAGTATTTT	TRBV9	NA	NA	TRBJ2-3
CASSVTGGGGEKLFF	TGTGCCAGCAGTGTAACAGGGGGCGGGGGTGAAAAACTGTTTTTT	TRBV27	TRBD1	NA	TRBJ1-4
CASRGPGLAGGSSYNEQFF	TGTGCCAGCAGGGGACCGGGACTAGCGGGGGGGAGCTCCTACAATGAGCAGTTCTTC	TRBV5-4	TRBD2	NA	TRBJ2-1
CASSLRGTNNSPLHF	TGTGCCAGCAGCTTACGGGGGACCAATAATTCACCCCTCCACTTT	TRBV7-3	NA	NA	TRBJ1-6
CASSLDRVATGELFF	TGTGCCAGCAGCTTAGACAGGGTAGCGACCGGGGAGCTGTTTTTT	TRBV5-4	TRBD1	NA	TRBJ2-2
CASSLGGVTKYIPLHF	TGTGCCAGCAGCCTAGGGGGGGTTACAAAATATATTCCCCTCCACTTT	TRBV11-2	NA	NA	TRBJ1-6
CASSLYGRGNSPLHF	TGTGCCAGCAGCTTATATGGCAGGGGTAATTCACCCCTCCACTTT	TRBV7-2	NA	NA	TRBJ1-6